This T cell receptor (beta chain) was identified in a study of T cell responses to AZD1222 COVID-19 vaccine. The protocol was immunoSEQ multiplex PCR, while the TCRdb copy is restricted to in-frame clones and leaves out a portion. This sample has about 130,000 clones, with over 90% found just once. For this clone: Its antigen is unknown.

Germline loops: CDR1 MNHEY, CDR2 SVGAGI. The CDR3 is 12 residues long. The germline V and J ends were trimmed by 5 bases and 6 bases, with 10 bases remaining between them. Notes on the study in general: Only 6 or 7 individuals given AZD1222 were seropositive at baseline. Close to half of spike-specific TCRs reportedly recognize unmutated variant regions. Females made up more of the donors, who were largely white British, and clonal diversity may have come out too low.

This specimen consisted of peripheral blood, obtained on day 0 of AZD1222 vaccination. The rearrangement uses TRBV6-5 and TRBJ1-2; weak D call: TRBD1 (5 bases). The clonotype comes from an adult in good health. The CDR3 DNA is TGTGCCAGCAGTCTCGACAGTGATGGCTACACCTTC. Translating it yields CASSLDSDGYTF.